What follows are 30 T cell receptor beta chains derived from one specimen sequenced in a study of blood T cell repertoires in COVID-19. Here immunoSEQ multiplex PCR was the method, and the copy in TCRdb shows in-frame clones only, minus some. The data contain 210,000 or so clones, 65% to 90% of them singletons. Sequencing used PBMCs or T cells enriched from blood (not recorded which). These receptors were taken from a woman aged 45 to 65 with acute COVID-19.

The chain has TRBV6-6 and TRBJ1-5, with a possible D match to TRBD1 (6 bases). The germline V and J ends were trimmed by 5 bases and 3 bases, with 8 bases remaining between them. The CDR3 length is 13 residues. CDR1 and CDR2 (germline): MNHNY, SVGAGI (reference sequence). The CDR3 sequence is CASSTGFNQPQHF. CDR3 coding DNA: TGTGCCAGCAGTACAGGGTTCAATCAGCCCCAGCATTTT.

In its sample, this clone was seen a few times. The V and J genes are TRBV7-9 and TRBJ2-3; 10 nucleotides line up with TRBD2. The V gene end was trimmed by 4 bases and the J gene end by 2 bases; junction bases not matched to a gene: 6. Germline-derived CDR1 and CDR2 are SEHNR and FQNEAQ (reference sequence). This CDR3 comprises 16 residues. For the CDR3, the DNA is TGTGCCAGCAGCTCCCTCGGACTAGCGGACACAGATACGCAGTATTTT. Amino acid sequence: CASSSLGLADTDTQYF.

The gene calls are TRBV11-2 and TRBJ2-7, with D possibly being TRBD1 (6 bases). Germline assignment: CDR1 SGHAT and CDR2 FQNNGV. V shed 6 bases and J shed 2 bases, with 14 bases lying between them. The CDR3 loop spans 14 amino acids. The CDR3 nucleotides read TGTGCCAGCAGTTTCCAAGGGGACACCTACGAGCAGTACTTC. Its protein product is CASSFQGDTYEQYF.

Only one count was recorded for this clone. The chain uses TRBV18 and TRBJ2-3, with D possibly matching TRBD2 (7 bases). With 3 bases removed from V and 1 base from J, the gap between germline ends came to 11 bases. The germline V gene encodes CDR1 KGHSH and CDR2 LQKENI. This CDR3 has 15 residues. The CDR3 sequence: CASSPGGAGTDTQYF. The CDR3 DNA reads as TGTGCCAGCTCACCGGGGGGGGCCGGCACAGATACGCAGTATTTT.

The chain has TRBV18 and TRBJ2-5; TRBD1 matches at 8 bases. Looked up from germline, CDR1 is KGHSH and CDR2 is LQKENI. With V trimmed by 4 bases and J by 2 bases, 6 bases remained unmatched. CDR3 length equals 15 residues. The CDR3, as DNA: TGTGCCAGCTCACGGACAGGGTACCCTCAAGAGACCCAGTACTTC. Its translation is CASSRTGYPQETQYF. The full variable domain, in which reference TRBV18 and TRBJ2-5 provide the parts outside the CDR3, is NAGVMQNPRHLVRRRGQEARLRCSPMKGHSHVYWYRQLPEEGLKFMVYLQKENIIDESGMPKERFSAEFPKEGPSILRIQQVVRGDSAAYFCASSRTGYPQETQYFGPGTRLLVL.

The chain recombines TRBV5-5 with TRBJ2-5; 8 positions agree with TRBD2. Germline V gives CDR1 SGHKS, CDR2 YYEKEE (reference sequence). The CDR3 runs 17 residues. With V trimmed by 2 bases and J by 2 bases, 11 bases remained unmatched. CDR3 protein: CASSFSPPGGVQETQYF. The CDR3 region has the DNA TGTGCCAGCAGCTTTTCCCCCCCGGGAGGGGTACAAGAGACCCAGTACTTC.

The CDR3 reads CAISGTSGRGANVLTF. CDR3 nucleotide sequence: TGTGCCATCAGTGGGACTAGCGGCCGGGGGGCCAACGTCCTGACTTTC. The chain employs TRBV10-3 and TRBJ2-6; 10 bases agree with TRBD2. The CDR3 consists of 16 residues. After removal of 4 bases from V and 4 bases from J, the junction contained 4 bases not matched to a gene. The germline CDR1 and CDR2 sequences are ENHRY and SYGVKD.

Concerning this clone itself: Different DNA sequences within this sample yield the same CDR3. V gene TRBV30 combines with J gene TRBJ1-3; D unclear. The CDR3 is 12 residues long. Germline CDR1 reads GTSNPN; CDR2 reads SVGIG (reference sequence). Trimming shortened V by 0 bases and J by 4 bases, and 4 bases separated the two germline ends. The CDR3 here is CAWSVLGNTIYF. The CDR3 DNA reads TGTGCCTGGAGTGTACTCGGAAACACCATATATTTT.

The rearrangement joins TRBV19 to TRBJ1-5, with D uncertain. The CDR3 has 15 amino acids. The V and J ends lost 5 bases and 0 bases respectively, with 11 bases between them. CDR1 and CDR2 from the germline V gene are LNHDA and SQIVND (reference sequence). The CDR3 DNA reads TGTGCCAGTAGTCGCAGGATCCTTAGCAATCAGCCCCAGCATTTT. Translated: CASSRRILSNQPQHF.

The chain employs TRBV13 and TRBJ1-3; D gene ambiguous. The CDR3 spans 17 residues. Looked up from germline, CDR1 is PRHDT and CDR2 is FYEKMQ (reference sequence). The V end was cut by 2 bases, the J end by 4 bases, with 18 bases between. CDR3 residues: CASSLKWARGAGNTIYF. CDR3 coding DNA: TGTGCCAGCAGCTTAAAATGGGCCCGGGGAGCAGGAAACACCATATATTTT. The full variable domain, completed using reference TRBV13 and TRBJ1-3, is AAGVIQSPRHLIKEKRETATLKCYPIPRHDTVYWYQQGPGQDPQFLISFYEKMQSDKGSIPDRFSAQQFSDYHSELNMSSLELGDSALYFCASSLKWARGAGNTIYFGEGSWLTVV.

The CDR3 sequence is CASSSAGLKNSPLHF. The CDR3 coding sequence is TGTGCCAGTAGTTCGGCAGGACTGAAAAATTCACCCCTCCACTTT. The chain employs TRBV19 and TRBJ1-6; D is undetermined. In germline, CDR1 is LNHDA, CDR2 SQIVND (reference sequence). Trimming removed 5 bases at V and 7 bases at J, with 15 bases between. The CDR3 runs to 15 residues. The whole variable domain, filled in from reference TRBV19 and TRBJ1-6, reads DGGITQSPKYLFRKEGQNVTLSCEQNLNHDAMYWYRQDPGQGLRLIYYSQIVNDFQKGDIAEGYSVSREKKESFPLTVTSAQKNPTAFYLCASSSAGLKNSPLHFGNGTRLTVT.

The chain employs TRBV28 and TRBJ2-7; 12 nucleotides line up with TRBD1. The germline CDR1 and CDR2 sequences are MDHEN and SYDVKM. The CDR3 totals 16 residues. After removal of 3 bases from V and 3 bases from J, the junction contained 6 bases not matched to a gene. The CDR3 spells CASSLTGTGGFYEQYF. The CDR3 nucleotides are TGTGCCAGCAGTTTGACCGGGACAGGGGGCTTCTACGAGCAGTACTTC. The variable domain in full, completed from reference TRBV28 and TRBJ2-7, reads DVKVTQSSRYLVKRTGEKVFLECVQDMDHENMFWYRQDPGLGLRLIYFSYDVKMKEKGDIPEGYSVSREKKERFSLILESASTNQTSMYLCASSLTGTGGFYEQYFGPGTRLTVT.

The rearrangement joins TRBV29-1 to TRBJ2-1; a weak D match, TRBD1 (6 bases). V was cut by 5 bases and J by 6 bases, with 11 bases left in between. CDR3 length equals 12 residues. Germline-derived CDR1 and CDR2 are SQVTM and ANQGSEA. The CDR3 DNA reads TGCAGCGTTTCCGGGACAATCAATGAGCAGTTCTTC. Amino acid sequence: CSVSGTINEQFF.

This clone has a single count. The chain couples TRBV28 to TRBJ1-6; 7 nucleotides line up with TRBD1. The J segment lost 9 bases and the V segment lost 6 bases, leaving 8 bases of the junction unmatched. Looked up from germline, CDR1 is MDHEN and CDR2 is SYDVKM. This CDR3 comprises 14 residues. The CDR3 protein is CASRVYRGSSPLHF. CDR3 nucleotide sequence: TGTGCCAGCAGAGTCTACAGGGGATCTTCACCCCTCCACTTT.

The rearrangement uses TRBV5-6 and TRBJ2-1, with D possibly being TRBD1 (5 bases). The length of the CDR3 is 15 residues. V lost 4 bases to trimming and J lost 5 bases, with 16 bases between them. Germline V gives CDR1 SGHDT, CDR2 YYEEEE. CDR3 loop: CASSPGWEGNNEQFF. DNA of the CDR3: TGTGCCAGCAGCCCAGGGTGGGAAGGGAACAATGAGCAGTTCTTC.

The chain uses TRBV27 and TRBJ1-6; D not certain. Per germline, CDR1 MNHEY and CDR2 SMNVEV (reference sequence). The V end lost 3 bases, the J end lost 8 bases, and 8 bases lay between the germline ends. The CDR3 totals 13 residues. CDR3 nucleotide sequence: TGTGCCAGCAGTTTGACCGGGGATTCACCCCTCCACTTT. Amino acid sequence: CASSLTGDSPLHF.

The chain uses TRBV2 and TRBJ2-1, with TRBD1 as a possible D gene (6 bases). This CDR3 spans 15 amino acids. The germline V and J ends were trimmed by 2 bases and 3 bases, with 11 bases remaining between them. CDR1 SNHLY and CDR2 FYNNEI come from the germline V gene. The CDR3 spells CASSERQVGYNEQFF. CDR3 in DNA: TGTGCCAGCAGTGAAAGACAGGTTGGCTACAATGAGCAGTTCTTC.

V usage is TRBV7-8 and J usage is TRBJ2-2, with TRBD2 matching 10 bases. With V trimmed by 1 base and J by 1 base, 3 bases remained unmatched. CDR3 length equals 17 residues. From germline, CDR1 is SGHVS and CDR2 FQNEAQ. The CDR3 loop is CASSLGPSGGNTGELFF. CDR3 nucleotides: TGTGCCAGCAGCTTAGGTCCTAGCGGGGGGAACACCGGGGAGCTGTTTTTT.

The chain links TRBV5-4 to TRBJ2-7; the match to TRBD1 covers 9 bases. Germline loops: CDR1 SGHNT, CDR2 YYREEE (reference sequence). Trimming at V came to 3 bases and at J to 4 bases, leaving 11 bases not matched to a gene. The CDR3 has 16 amino acids. This CDR3 reads CASSSTGGGQGYEQYF. The CDR3, as DNA: TGTGCCAGCAGCTCCACCGGCGGGGGACAGGGATACGAGCAGTACTTC.

This clone was observed a single time. This chain connects TRBV5-1 to TRBJ2-1; 8 bases are a match to TRBD1. Per the germline V gene, CDR1 is SGHRS and CDR2 is YFSETQ. Germline trimming cut 4 bases from V and 1 base from J; bases unmatched to any gene: 4. CDR3 length: 15 residues. The CDR3 spells CASSQDRASYNEQFF. DNA of the CDR3: TGCGCCAGCAGCCAGGACAGGGCTTCCTACAATGAGCAGTTCTTC.

The CDR3 nucleotides read TGTGCCAGCAGCCAAGATCTACCGACAACGAACACTGAAGCTTTCTTT. Protein sequence: CASSQDLPTTNTEAFF. The chain links TRBV3-1 (or the pseudogene TRBV3-2) to TRBJ1-1; D remains ambiguous. Germline V gives CDR1 LGHDT, CDR2 YNNKEL (reference sequence). This CDR3 contains 16 residues. V lost 0 bases to trimming and J lost 1 base, with 12 bases between them.

The J gene is TRBJ2-3, the V gene TRBV4-3; weak D call: TRBD2 (6 bases). The CDR3 loop spans 17 amino acids. Trimming removed 0 bases at V and 0 bases at J, with 13 bases between. The germline gives CDR1 LGHNA, CDR2 YSLEER. In DNA form, the CDR3 reads TGCGCCAGCAGCCAAGAAAGTAAACGGGGGAGCACAGATACGCAGTATTTT. Translated, it gives CASSQESKRGSTDTQYF.

This clone was counted a few times. The rearrangement links TRBV5-1 to TRBJ1-2; tentative D call: TRBD1 (5 bases). Trimming removed 4 bases from V and 3 bases from J, with 16 bases in between. This CDR3 is built from 15 residues. Germline V lookup: CDR1 SGHRS, CDR2 YFSETQ. CDR3 sequence: CASSRYWQGDYGYTF. The CDR3 DNA follows: TGCGCCAGCAGCCGTTATTGGCAGGGCGACTATGGCTACACCTTC.

The rearrangement joins TRBV11-2 to TRBJ2-7; a possible D gene is TRBD2 (7 bases). Per germline, CDR1 SGHAT and CDR2 FQNNGV. The germline V and J ends were trimmed by 7 bases and 2 bases, with 21 bases remaining between them. This CDR3 comprises 16 residues. CDR3 coding DNA: TGTGCCAGCACCAAAGCTGGGCGGGGGCGCACCTACGAGCAGTACTTC. It is translated as CASTKAGRGRTYEQYF.

The chain carries TRBV7-9 and TRBJ1-2; the match to TRBD1 covers 7 bases. The germline V gene has CDR1 SEHNR and CDR2 FQNEAQ (reference sequence). The V segment lost 0 bases and the J segment 2 bases; nucleotides outside the gene matches: 3. The CDR3 sequence is 15 residues long. The CDR3 protein is CASSLASQGNYGYTF. CDR3 coding DNA: TGTGCCAGCAGCTTAGCTTCACAGGGGAACTATGGCTACACCTTC. The full variable domain, rest sourced from reference TRBV7-9 and TRBJ1-2, is DTGVSQNPRHKITKRGQNVTFRCDPISEHNRLYWYRQTLGQGPEFLTYFQNEAQLEKSRLLSDRFSAERPKGSFSTLEIQRTEQGDSAMYLCASSLASQGNYGYTFGSGTRLTVV.

In this sample, this clone turned up a few times. This chain connects TRBV10-2 to TRBJ1-4; 9 bases are shared with TRBD1. Germline V gene lookup returns CDR1 WSHSY and CDR2 SAAADI. This CDR3 region has 15 residues. V dropped 0 bases and J dropped 5; count of bases not matched to a gene: 1. The CDR3 DNA is TGCGCCAGCAGTGAGTCCGGACAGGGGAATGAAAAACTGTTTTTT. This gives the protein CASSESGQGNEKLFF.

This clone was seen only a few times. This rearrangement joins TRBV19 to TRBJ2-7, with 9 bases matching TRBD1. Germline-derived CDR1 and CDR2 are LNHDA and SQIVND (reference sequence). The CDR3 is made up of 15 amino acids. Trimming cost V 5 bases and J 3 bases; bases outside gene matches: 8. This chain's CDR3 is CASSGRGQGHYEQYF. The CDR3 bases are TGTGCCAGTAGTGGAAGAGGACAGGGGCACTACGAGCAGTACTTC.

This clone was observed a single time. V is TRBV14 and J is TRBJ1-2; the D gene is possibly TRBD1 (6 bases). The V end was cut by 1 base, the J end by 4 bases, with 10 bases between. Germline V gives CDR1 SGHDN, CDR2 FVKESK. The CDR3 consists of 14 residues. The CDR3 loop is CASSQGQGSYGYTF. CDR3 sequence (DNA): TGTGCCAGCAGCCAAGGCCAGGGGAGCTATGGCTACACCTTC.

This chain uses TRBV25-1 with TRBJ2-3, with 8 bases fitting TRBD1. Per germline, CDR1 MGHDK and CDR2 SYGVNS. The CDR3 length is 16 residues. The trim removed 4 bases at V and 0 bases at J, leaving 6 bases unmatched. The CDR3 spells CASSATGGTSTDTQYF. DNA of the CDR3: TGTGCCAGCAGTGCCACAGGGGGAACTAGCACAGATACGCAGTATTTT.

This clone was detected only once. This chain joins TRBV2 and TRBJ2-5; the match to TRBD1 covers 8 bases. Germline V CDR1 and CDR2: SNHLY, FYNNEI. J was trimmed by 4 bases and V by 8 bases; bases with no gene match: 12. The CDR3 is 15 residues long. CDR3 sequence (DNA): TGTGCCAGCGGCCTACAGGGGGTTAAGGCAGAGACCCAGTACTTC. This codes for CASGLQGVKAETQYF. Looking up the rest from reference TRBV2 and TRBJ2-5 gives the full variable domain: EPEVTQTPSHQVTQMGQEVILRCVPISNHLYFYWYRQILGQKVEFLVSFYNNEISEKSEIFDDQFSVERPDGSNFTLKIRSTKLEDSAMYFCASGLQGVKAETQYFGPGTRLLVL.